This record covers a single T cell receptor beta chain. TCRdb's table, derived via immunoSEQ multiplex PCR, lists solely in-frame clones and lacks some. This sample yields under 200,000 clones, of which 88% are seen a single time; approximately 5.5% belongs to the top ten. Germline-derived CDR1 and CDR2 are MNHEY and SVGEGT. V gave up 4 bases and J gave up 5 bases; unmatched junction bases: 7. This CDR3 is 14 amino acids long. This record belongs to a study of blood T cell repertoires in COVID-19. Turning to the study itself: Both acute and convalescent COVID-19 samples were obtained from the United States, Italy and Spain. PBMCs, B-cell-depleted T cells, or T cells were the source of the cDNA or gDNA that made up the material.

The material sequenced was peripheral blood. The chain combines TRBV6-2 or TRBV6-3 with TRBJ1-1, with TRBD1 matching 7 bases. This receptor was obtained from a man aged 40-55 years with active or convalescent COVID-19. The DNA of the CDR3 is TGTGCCAGCAGTTCACTGGACAGGAGGACTGAAGCTTTCTTT. It encodes CASSSLDRRTEAFF.